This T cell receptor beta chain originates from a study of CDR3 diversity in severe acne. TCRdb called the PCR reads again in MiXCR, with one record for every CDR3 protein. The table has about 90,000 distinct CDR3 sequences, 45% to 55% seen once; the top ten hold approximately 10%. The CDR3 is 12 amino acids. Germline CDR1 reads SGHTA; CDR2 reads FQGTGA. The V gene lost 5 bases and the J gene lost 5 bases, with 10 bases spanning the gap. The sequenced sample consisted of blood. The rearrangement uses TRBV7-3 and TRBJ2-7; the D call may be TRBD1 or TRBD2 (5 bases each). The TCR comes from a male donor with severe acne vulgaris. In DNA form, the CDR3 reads TGTGCCAGCAGCCGGGGCCACGACGAGCAGTACTTC. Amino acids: CASSRGHDEQYF. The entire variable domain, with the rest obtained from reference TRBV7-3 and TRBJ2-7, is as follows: GAGVSQTPSNKVTEKGKYVELRCDPISGHTALYWYRQSLGQGPEFLIYFQGTGAADDSGLPNDRFFAVRPEGSVSTLKIQRTERGDSAVYLCASSRGHDEQYFGPGTRLTVT.